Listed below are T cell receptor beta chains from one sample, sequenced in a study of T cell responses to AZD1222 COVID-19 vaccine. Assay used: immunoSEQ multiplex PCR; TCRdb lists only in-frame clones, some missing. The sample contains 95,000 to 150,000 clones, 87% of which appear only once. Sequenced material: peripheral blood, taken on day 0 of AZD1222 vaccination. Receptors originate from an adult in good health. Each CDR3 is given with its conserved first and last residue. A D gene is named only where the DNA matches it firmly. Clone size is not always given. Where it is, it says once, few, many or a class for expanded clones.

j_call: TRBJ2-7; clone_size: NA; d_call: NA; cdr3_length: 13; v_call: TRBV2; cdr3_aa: CASSPTGSYEQYF; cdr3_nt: TGTGCCAGCAGTCCGACTGGCTCCTACGAGCAGTACTTC
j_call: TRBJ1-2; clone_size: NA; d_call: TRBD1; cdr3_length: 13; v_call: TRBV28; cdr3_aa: CASSSGTGGGYTF; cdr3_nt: TGTGCCAGCAGTTCCGGGACAGGCGGCGGCTACACCTTC
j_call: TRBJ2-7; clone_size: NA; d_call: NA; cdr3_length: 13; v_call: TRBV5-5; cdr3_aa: CASSSRQAYEQYF; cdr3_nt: TGTGCCAGCAGCTCAAGGCAGGCCTACGAGCAGTACTTC
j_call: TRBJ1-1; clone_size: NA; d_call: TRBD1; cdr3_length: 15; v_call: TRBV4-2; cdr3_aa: CASSQGTGLNTEAFF; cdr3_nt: TGTGCCAGCAGCCAAGGGACAGGGTTGAACACTGAAGCTTTCTTT
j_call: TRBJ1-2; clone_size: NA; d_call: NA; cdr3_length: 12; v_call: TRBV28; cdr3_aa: CASSLGPYGYTF; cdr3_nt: TGTGCCAGCAGTTTAGGCCCCTATGGCTACACCTTC
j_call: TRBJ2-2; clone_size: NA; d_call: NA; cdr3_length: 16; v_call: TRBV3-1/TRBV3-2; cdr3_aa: CASSRQDGGKGGELFF; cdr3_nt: TGTGCCAGCAGCCGCCAAGACGGGGGCAAAGGCGGGGAGCTGTTTTTT
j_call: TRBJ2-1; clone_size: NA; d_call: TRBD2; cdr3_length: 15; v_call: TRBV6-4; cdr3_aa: CASSVSSGGYNEQFF; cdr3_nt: TGTGCCAGCAGTGTTAGTAGCGGGGGCTACAATGAGCAGTTCTTC
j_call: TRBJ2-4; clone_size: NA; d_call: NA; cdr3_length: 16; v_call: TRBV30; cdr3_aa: CAWSVLPLRAKNIQYF; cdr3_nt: TGTGCCTGGAGTGTACTTCCCCTCAGGGCCAAAAACATTCAGTACTTC
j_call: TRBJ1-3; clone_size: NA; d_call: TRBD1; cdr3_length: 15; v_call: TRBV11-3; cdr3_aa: CASSFGTGDGNTIYF; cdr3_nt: TGTGCCAGCAGCTTCGGGACAGGGGATGGAAACACCATATATTTT
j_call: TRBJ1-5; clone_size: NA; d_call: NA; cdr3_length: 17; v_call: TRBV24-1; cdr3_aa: CATSGTQGYGSNQPQHF; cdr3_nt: TGTGCCACCAGTGGGACTCAGGGTTATGGGAGCAATCAGCCCCAGCATTTT
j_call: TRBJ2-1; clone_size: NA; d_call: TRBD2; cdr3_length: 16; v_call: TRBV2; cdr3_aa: CASHGTSGRLYNEQFF; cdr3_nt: TGTGCCAGCCATGGGACTAGCGGGAGGTTATACAATGAGCAGTTCTTC
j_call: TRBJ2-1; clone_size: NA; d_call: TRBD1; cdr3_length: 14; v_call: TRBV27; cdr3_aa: CASSVQGSRGEQFF; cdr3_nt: TGTGCCAGCAGCGTACAGGGGAGCAGGGGTGAGCAGTTCTTC
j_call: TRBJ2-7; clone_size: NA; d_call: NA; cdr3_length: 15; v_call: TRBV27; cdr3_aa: CASSLSKGSSYEQYF; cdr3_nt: TGTGCCAGCAGTTTATCAAAGGGGAGCTCCTACGAGCAGTACTTC
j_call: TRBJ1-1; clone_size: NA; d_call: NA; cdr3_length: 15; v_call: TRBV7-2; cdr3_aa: CASSLHGPMNTEAFF; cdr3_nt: TGTGCCAGCAGCTTGCATGGCCCTATGAACACTGAAGCTTTCTTT
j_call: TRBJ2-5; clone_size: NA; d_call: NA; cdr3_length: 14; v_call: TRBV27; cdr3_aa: CASSTPSEGETQYF; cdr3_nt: TGTGCCAGCAGCACCCCGAGCGAGGGGGAGACCCAGTACTTC
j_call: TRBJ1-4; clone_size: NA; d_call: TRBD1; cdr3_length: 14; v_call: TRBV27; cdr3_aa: CASSLSDRSEKLFF; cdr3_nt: TGTGCCAGCAGTTTATCGGACAGGTCCGAAAAACTGTTTTTT
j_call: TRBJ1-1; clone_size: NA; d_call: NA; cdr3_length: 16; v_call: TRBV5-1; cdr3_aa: CASSSASVRLGTEAFF; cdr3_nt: TGCGCCAGCAGCTCTGCAAGCGTCAGGCTAGGCACTGAAGCTTTCTTT
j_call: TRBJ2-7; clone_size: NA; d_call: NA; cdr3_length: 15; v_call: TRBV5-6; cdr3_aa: CASSHDWAESYEQYF; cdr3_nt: TGTGCCAGCAGTCACGATTGGGCTGAATCCTACGAGCAGTACTTC
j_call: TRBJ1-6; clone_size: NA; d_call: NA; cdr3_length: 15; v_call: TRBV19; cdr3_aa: CASAFGSSYNSPLHF; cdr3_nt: TGTGCCAGTGCATTCGGGAGCTCCTATAATTCACCCCTCCACTTT
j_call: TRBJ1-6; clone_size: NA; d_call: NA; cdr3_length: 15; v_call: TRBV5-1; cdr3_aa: CASSLVRASNSPLHF; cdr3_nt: TGCGCCAGCAGCTTGGTCAGAGCCTCTAATTCACCCCTCCACTTT
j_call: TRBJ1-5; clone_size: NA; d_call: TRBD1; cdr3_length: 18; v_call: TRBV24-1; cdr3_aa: CATRCRDRGQGGNQPQHF; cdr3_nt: TGTGCCACCAGATGCCGGGACAGGGGCCAAGGGGGCAATCAGCCCCAGCATTTT
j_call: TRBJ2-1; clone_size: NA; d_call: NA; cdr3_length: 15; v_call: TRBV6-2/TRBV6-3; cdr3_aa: CASSYSVRNYNEQFF; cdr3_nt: TGTGCCAGCAGTTACTCGGTGCGAAACTACAATGAGCAGTTCTTC
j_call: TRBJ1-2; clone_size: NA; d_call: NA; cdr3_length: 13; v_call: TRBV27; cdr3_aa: CASSLRGGYGYTF; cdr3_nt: TGTGCCAGCAGTTTAAGGGGGGGCTATGGCTACACCTTC
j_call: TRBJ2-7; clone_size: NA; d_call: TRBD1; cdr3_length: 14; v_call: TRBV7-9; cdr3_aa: CASSPRDRESEQYF; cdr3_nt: TGTGCCAGCAGCCCGCGGGACAGGGAGAGCGAGCAGTACTTC
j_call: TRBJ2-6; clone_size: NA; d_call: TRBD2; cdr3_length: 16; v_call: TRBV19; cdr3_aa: CASSSPGGFLTNVLTF; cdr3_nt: TGTGCCTCGAGTAGTCCCGGGGGGTTTTTGACCAACGTCCTGACTTTC
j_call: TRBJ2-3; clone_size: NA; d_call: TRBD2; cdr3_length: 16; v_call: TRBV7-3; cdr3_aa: CASSLFRAGAGDTQYF; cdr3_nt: TGTGCCAGCAGCTTATTTAGGGCGGGAGCAGGGGATACGCAGTATTTT
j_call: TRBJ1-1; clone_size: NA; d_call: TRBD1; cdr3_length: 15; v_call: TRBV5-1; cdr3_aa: CASSPQTGLNTEAFF; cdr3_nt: TGCGCCAGCAGCCCCCAGACAGGGCTGAACACTGAAGCTTTCTTT
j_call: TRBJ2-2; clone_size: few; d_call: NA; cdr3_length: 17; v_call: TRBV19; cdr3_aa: CASTSIGPGGSAGELFF; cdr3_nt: TGTGCCAGTACCTCCATCGGCCCAGGGGGGTCAGCCGGGGAGCTGTTTTTT
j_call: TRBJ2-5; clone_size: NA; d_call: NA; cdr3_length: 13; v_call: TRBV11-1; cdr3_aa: CASSPRRRETQYF; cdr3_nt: TGTGCCAGCAGCCCCCGCAGGCGTGAGACCCAGTACTTC
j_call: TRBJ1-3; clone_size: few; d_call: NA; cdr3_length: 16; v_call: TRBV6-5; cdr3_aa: CASSYSSESSGNTIYF; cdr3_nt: TGTGCCAGCAGTTACTCGTCGGAAAGCTCTGGAAACACCATATATTTT
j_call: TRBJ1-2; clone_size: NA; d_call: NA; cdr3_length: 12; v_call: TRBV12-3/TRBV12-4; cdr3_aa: CASSFYTSGYTF; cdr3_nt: TGTGCCAGCAGTTTTTACACCTCTGGCTACACCTTC
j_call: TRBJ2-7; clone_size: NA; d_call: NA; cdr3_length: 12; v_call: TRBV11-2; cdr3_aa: CASSPGGPEQYF; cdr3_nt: TGTGCCAGCAGCCCCGGGGGTCCCGAGCAGTACTTC
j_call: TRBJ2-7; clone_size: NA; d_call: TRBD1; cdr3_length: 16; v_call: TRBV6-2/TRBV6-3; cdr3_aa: CASSYSKRTGWYEQYF; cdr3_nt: TGTGCCAGCAGTTACTCGAAGCGGACAGGGTGGTACGAGCAGTACTTC
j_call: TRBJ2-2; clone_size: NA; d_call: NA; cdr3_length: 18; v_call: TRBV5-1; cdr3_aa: CASSLGSLDGYRAGELFF; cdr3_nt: TGCGCCAGCAGCTTAGGCTCGCTAGATGGATATCGCGCCGGGGAGCTGTTTTTT
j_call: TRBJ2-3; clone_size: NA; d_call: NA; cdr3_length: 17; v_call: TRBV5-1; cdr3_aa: CASSLGPRGGGTDTQYF; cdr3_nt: TGCGCCAGCAGCTTGGGGCCTAGGGGCGGTGGGACAGATACGCAGTATTTT
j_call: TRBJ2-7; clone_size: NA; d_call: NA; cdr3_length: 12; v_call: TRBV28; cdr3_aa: CASSLVGNAQYF; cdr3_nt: TGTGCCAGCAGTTTGGTTGGAAACGCGCAGTACTTC
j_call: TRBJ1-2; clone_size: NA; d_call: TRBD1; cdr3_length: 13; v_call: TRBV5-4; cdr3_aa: CASSSDRDYGYTF; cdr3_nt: TGTGCCAGCAGCTCGGACAGGGACTATGGCTACACCTTC
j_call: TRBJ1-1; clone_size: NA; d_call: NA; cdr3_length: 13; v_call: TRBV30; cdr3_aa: CAWSVGSLTEAFF; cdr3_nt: TGTGCCTGGAGTGTAGGCAGCCTCACTGAAGCTTTCTTT
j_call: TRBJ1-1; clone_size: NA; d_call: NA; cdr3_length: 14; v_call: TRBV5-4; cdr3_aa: CASSLNRARTEAFF; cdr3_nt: TGTGCCAGCAGCTTGAACAGGGCTCGGACTGAAGCTTTCTTT
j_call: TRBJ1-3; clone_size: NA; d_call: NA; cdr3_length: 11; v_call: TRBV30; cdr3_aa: CAWGPGTTIYF; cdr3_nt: TGTGCCTGGGGGCCTGGGACAACCATATATTTT
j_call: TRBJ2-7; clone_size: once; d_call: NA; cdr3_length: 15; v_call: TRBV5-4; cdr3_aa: CASSQITLSSYEQYF; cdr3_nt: TGTGCCAGCAGCCAGATTACACTGAGCTCCTACGAGCAGTACTTC
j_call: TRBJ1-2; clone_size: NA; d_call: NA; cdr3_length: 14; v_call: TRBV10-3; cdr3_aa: CAISRDPGRDGYTF; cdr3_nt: TGTGCCATCAGCCGGGACCCCGGCCGGGATGGCTACACCTTC